The 23 T cell receptor beta chains below all came from one sample that was sequenced in a study of vaccination and CD4 T cells after COVID-19 (dated by TCRdb to 2021 to 2024). Library construction relied on PCR. The reads were generated on an Illumina iSeq 100. TCR sequencing of DNA from cultured CD4+ T cells used the Oncomine TCR Beta short-read assay at the Johns Hopkins FTIC core. TCRdb trimmed public reads at Q25 via fastp, called clones via MiXCR and kept in-frame beta chains. Each CDR3 protein appears once, grouped with its most common genes and DNA. This sample has roughly 20,000 distinct CDR3 sequences in its table, and about 60% of those were observed once. The ten most abundant clones make up less than 9.5% of the sample. These receptors have no known antigen. The sample's treatment or condition label, decoded: roughly 11-day PBMC culture with coronavirus spike peptide pools or control peptides (ViraFEST assay).

Sequenced sample: CD4+ T cells from blood, cultured in vitro. The receptors shown here come from a human donor who had recovered from COVID-19.

The CDR3 bases are TGTGCTAGTGCTCCCCCCCCGGGACAGGGGGCTCCAGGGGCCAACGTCCTGACTTTC. It specifies CASAPPPGQGAPGANVLTF. The chain recombines TRBV12-5 with TRBJ2-6; 12 bases are a match to TRBD1. CDR3 length equals 19 residues. V shed 7 bases, J shed 4 bases, and the junction held 14 bases outside the gene matches. The germline CDR1 and CDR2 sequences are LGHNT and FRNRAP. The full variable domain, rest sourced from reference TRBV12-5 and TRBJ2-6, is DARVTQTPRHKVTEMGQEVTMRCQPILGHNTVFWYRQTMMQGLELLAYFRNRAPLDDSGMPKDRFSAEMPDATLATLKIQPSEPRDSAVYFCASAPPPGQGAPGANVLTFGAGSRLTVL.

The genes are TRBV7-3 and TRBJ2-3; D gene uncertain. Trimming cost V 5 bases and J 6 bases, with 15 bases left between them. Germline CDR1 and CDR2: SGHTA and FQGTGA. The CDR3 loop spans 14 amino acids. DNA for the CDR3: TGTGCCAGCAGCGGGCCCCCCCTGGGGGATACGCAGTATTTT. Protein sequence: CASSGPPLGDTQYF.

This chain joins TRBV6-1 and TRBJ1-5; maybe TRBD1 (5 bases). The CDR3 has 15 amino acids. V dropped 6 bases and J dropped 3 bases, with 15 bases sitting between them. The germline gives CDR1 MNHNS, CDR2 SASEGT. DNA for the CDR3: TGTGCCAGCAGCGGAATGGGGGGAACCAATCAGCCCCAGCATTTT. It codes for CASSGMGGTNQPQHF.

The chain employs TRBV28 and TRBJ1-3, with a possible D match to TRBD1 (6 bases). The CDR3 loop spans 15 amino acids. V lost 3 bases and J lost 0, with 9 bases in between. CDR1 and CDR2 (germline): MDHEN, SYDVKM. CDR3 sequence: CASSFGGHSGNTIYF. The CDR3, as DNA: TGTGCCAGCAGTTTTGGGGGCCACTCTGGAAACACCATATATTTT.

The V gene is TRBV2, the J gene TRBJ1-2, with D possibly matching TRBD1 (5 bases). Germline loops: CDR1 SNHLY, CDR2 FYNNEI. Trimming took off 2 bases at V and 8 bases at J, with 12 bases between the two ends. The CDR3 runs to 13 residues. CDR3 residues: CASSEIGTGGYTF. CDR3 DNA sequence: TGTGCCAGCAGTGAAATCGGGACCGGGGGCTACACCTTC.

This sequence joins TRBV6-2 or TRBV6-3 and TRBJ2-5, with D possibly TRBD2 on 6 matching bases. V gave up 1 base and J gave up 1 base, with 13 bases separating them. The CDR3 loop spans 16 amino acids. Germline lookup yields CDR1 MNHEY and CDR2 SVGEGT. This CDR3 reads CASSYYVASVQETQYF. Written as DNA, the CDR3 is TGTGCCAGCAGTTACTACGTAGCTAGCGTCCAAGAGACCCAGTACTTC.

The rearrangement uses TRBV7-2 and TRBJ2-1; no clear D gene. The V end was cut by 0 bases, the J end by 3 bases, with 3 bases between. Germline assignment: CDR1 SGHTA and CDR2 FQGNSA. This CDR3 is built from 13 residues. CDR3: CASSLALYNEQFF. DNA for the CDR3: TGTGCCAGCAGCTTAGCGCTCTACAATGAGCAGTTCTTC.

This clonotype has just a few counts. This chain connects TRBV7-2 to TRBJ2-7; D is uncertain. Between the trimmed V and J ends, which lost 4 bases and 7 bases, there was a span of 8 bases. CDR1 and CDR2 from the germline V gene are SGHTA and FQGNSA. The CDR3 totals 11 residues. The CDR3 nucleotides read TGTGCCAGCAGCTCATTTCATGAGCAGTACTTC. It translates to CASSSFHEQYF.

The chain joins TRBV20-1 to TRBJ2-7; tentatively, D is TRBD1 or TRBD2 (5 bases each). CDR3 length equals 16 residues. The germline V gene has CDR1 DFQATT and CDR2 SNEGSKA (reference sequence). The ends were cut back, 3 bases at V and 4 bases at J, with 22 bases in the middle. In nucleotides, the CDR3 is TGCAGTGCTAGTGGTCCTGGAGGTACAGGCCCTTACGAGCAGTACTTC. This encodes CSASGPGGTGPYEQYF.

The chain couples TRBV4-3 to TRBJ2-2; 12 bases are a match to TRBD2. Germline CDR1 LGHNA, CDR2 YSLEER. Unmatched junction bases numbered 1, after V lost 2 bases and J lost 3 bases. CDR3 size: 16 residues. The CDR3 spells CASSQLAGGDTGELFF. The CDR3 DNA reads TGCGCCAGCAGCCAACTAGCGGGAGGGGACACCGGGGAGCTGTTTTTT.

This clonotype was counted only a few times. CDR3 DNA sequence: TGCAGTGCTAGAGTTCCACTAGCGGGAGTCGGCGAGCAGTTCTTC. It is translated as CSARVPLAGVGEQFF. The J gene is TRBJ2-1, the V gene TRBV20-1, with 11 bases that match TRBD2. Germline V gene lookup returns CDR1 DFQATT and CDR2 SNEGSKA (reference sequence). Trimming took 1 base from V and 10 from J; bases not matched to a gene: 9. The CDR3 extends over 15 amino acids.

This clonotype was picked up a small number of times. The chain is built from TRBV7-3 and TRBJ1-6; the D is unclear. The CDR3 runs 16 residues. Germline CDR1 is SGHTA and CDR2 is FQGTGA. The ends were cut back, 1 base at V and 9 bases at J, with 16 bases in the middle. CDR3 protein: CASSLRSGGNGSPLHF. CDR3 DNA sequence: TGTGCCAGCAGCTTAAGATCAGGAGGGAACGGTTCACCCCTCCACTTT. The complete variable domain, with remaining parts taken from reference TRBV7-3 and TRBJ1-6, reads GAGVSQTPSNKVTEKGKYVELRCDPISGHTALYWYRQSLGQGPEFLIYFQGTGAADDSGLPNDRFFAVRPEGSVSTLKIQRTERGDSAVYLCASSLRSGGNGSPLHFGNGTRLTVT.

This clonotype has a handful of counts. The chain uses TRBV6-1 and TRBJ1-2; D ambiguous. This CDR3 comprises 14 residues. CDR1 MNHNS and CDR2 SASEGT come from the germline V gene. The ends were cut back, 1 base at V and 4 bases at J, with 10 bases in the middle. The DNA for the CDR3 is TGTGCCAGCAGTGAAGTCTCGGGAACCTATGGCTACACCTTC. Protein: CASSEVSGTYGYTF.

This chain joins TRBV2 and TRBJ2-7; 9 bases map to TRBD1. Germline CDR1 and CDR2: SNHLY and FYNNEI. Germline trimming cut 9 bases from V and 2 bases from J; bases unmatched to any gene: 8. The CDR3 has 14 residues. CDR3 residues: CASGRDRATYEQYF. DNA of the CDR3: TGTGCCAGTGGGCGGGACAGGGCAACCTACGAGCAGTACTTC.

This clonotype has only a few counts. This chain connects TRBV11-3 to TRBJ2-1; 9 nucleotides agree with TRBD2. Per germline, CDR1 SGHNT and CDR2 YENEEA. CDR3 size: 15 residues. V shed 3 bases and J 2 bases; nucleotides not matched to a gene: 2. The CDR3 protein is CASSLAGGPYNEQFF. CDR3 DNA: TGTGCCAGCAGCTTGGCGGGAGGGCCCTACAATGAGCAGTTCTTC.

J is TRBJ2-1 and V is TRBV20-1, with 12 bases that match TRBD2. The junction had 4 bases not matched to a gene; V was cut back by 1 base and J by 3 bases. The CDR3 covers 16 residues. CDR1 DFQATT and CDR2 SNEGSKA come from the germline V gene (reference sequence). The CDR3 region has the DNA TGCAGTGCTAGAGTCTTGACTAGCGGGAGCTACAATGAGCAGTTCTTC. It encodes CSARVLTSGSYNEQFF.

The rearrangement joins TRBV6-2 or TRBV6-3 to TRBJ1-5; possible D gene TRBD1, 6 bases. CDR3 length: 17 residues. The germline gives CDR1 MNHEY, CDR2 SVGEGT. V was pared by 5 bases and J by 0 bases, with 17 bases between. CDR3 region: CASSPLNRAFSNQPQHF. CDR3 sequence (DNA): TGTGCCAGCAGTCCTTTAAACAGGGCCTTTAGCAATCAGCCCCAGCATTTT.

The rearrangement uses TRBV10-1 and TRBJ2-1, with D hard to call. Germline CDR1 reads WNHNN; CDR2 reads SYGVQD (reference sequence). V was trimmed by 3 bases and J by 4 bases, leaving 13 bases between them. This CDR3 region has 15 residues. The CDR3 sequence: CASSDQDRMYNEQFF. The CDR3 region has the DNA TGCGCCAGCAGTGATCAGGATCGGATGTACAATGAGCAGTTCTTC.

This clonotype was observed a few times. The V gene is TRBV28, the J gene TRBJ1-5; perhaps TRBD1 as D (6 bases). The CDR3 consists of 14 residues. The germline V gene has CDR1 MDHEN and CDR2 SYDVKM. The ends were cut back, 3 bases at V and 7 bases at J, with 13 bases in the middle. The DNA of the CDR3 is TGTGCCAGCAGTTTTCAGGGGATCAGGCAGCCCCAGCATTTT. Translated, it gives CASSFQGIRQPQHF.

The chain carries TRBV24-1 and TRBJ2-5; a possible D gene is TRBD2 (6 bases). V shed 10 bases and J shed 4 bases, with 12 bases lying between them. The CDR3 extends over 12 amino acids. Germline V lookup: CDR1 KGHDR, CDR2 SFDVKD. The CDR3 protein is CATAGIPETQYF. The CDR3 bases are TGTGCCACGGCGGGGATTCCAGAGACCCAGTACTTC.

The V gene is TRBV20-1, the J gene TRBJ1-2; D is perhaps TRBD1 (5 bases). The CDR3 covers 13 residues. CDR1 and CDR2 (germline): DFQATT, SNEGSKA (reference sequence). V shed 6 bases and J shed 8 bases, with 19 bases lying between them. The CDR3: CSAIPGAAEGYTF. The CDR3 nucleotides are TGCAGTGCAATCCCCGGGGCCGCGGAAGGCTACACCTTC.

The J gene is TRBJ1-2, the V gene TRBV3-1; D may be TRBD1 (6 bases). CDR1 is LGHDT and CDR2 is YNNKEL in the germline V gene (reference sequence). The CDR3 covers 11 residues. V was clipped by 3 bases and J by 8 bases, with 7 bases between them. CDR3 sequence reads: CASSQGAGYTF. The DNA for the CDR3 is TGTGCCAGCAGCCAGGGGGCGGGCTACACCTTC. Supplemented by reference TRBV3-1 and TRBJ1-2, the full variable domain reads DTAVSQTPKYLVTQMGNDKSIKCEQNLGHDTMYWYKQDSKKFLKIMFSYNNKELIINETVPNRFSPKSPDKAHLNLHINSLELGDSAVYFCASSQGAGYTFGSGTRLTVV.

This clonotype appeared once. V and J are TRBV7-3 and TRBJ2-2; D unclear. V shed 5 bases and J shed 4 bases, with 8 bases lying between them. There are 13 residues in the CDR3. CDR1 is SGHTA, CDR2 FQGTGA, per germline. The CDR3 reads CASSPRPTGELFF. The CDR3, as DNA: TGTGCCAGCAGCCCCCGTCCCACCGGGGAGCTGTTTTTT. The whole variable domain, remainder taken from reference TRBV7-3 and TRBJ2-2, is GAGVSQTPSNKVTEKGKYVELRCDPISGHTALYWYRQSLGQGPEFLIYFQGTGAADDSGLPNDRFFAVRPEGSVSTLKIQRTERGDSAVYLCASSPRPTGELFFGEGSRLTVL.